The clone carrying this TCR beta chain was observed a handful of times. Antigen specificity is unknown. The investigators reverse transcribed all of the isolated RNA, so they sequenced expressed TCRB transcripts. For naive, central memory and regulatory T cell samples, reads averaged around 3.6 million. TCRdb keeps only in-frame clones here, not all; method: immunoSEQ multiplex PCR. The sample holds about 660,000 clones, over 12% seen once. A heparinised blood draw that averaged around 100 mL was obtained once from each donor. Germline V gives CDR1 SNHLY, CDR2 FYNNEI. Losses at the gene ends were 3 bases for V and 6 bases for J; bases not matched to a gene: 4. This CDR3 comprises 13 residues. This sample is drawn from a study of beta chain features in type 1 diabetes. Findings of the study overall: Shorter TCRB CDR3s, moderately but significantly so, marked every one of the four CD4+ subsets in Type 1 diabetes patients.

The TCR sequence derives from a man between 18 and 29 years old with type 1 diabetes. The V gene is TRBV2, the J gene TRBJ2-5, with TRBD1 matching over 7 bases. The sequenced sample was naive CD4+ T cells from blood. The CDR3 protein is CASSENRGKTQYF. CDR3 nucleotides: TGTGCCAGCAGTGAGAACAGGGGAAAGACCCAGTACTTC.